This T cell receptor beta chain comes out of a study of vaccination and CD4 T cells after COVID-19. Findings and caveats of the study: Convalescent patients' clones that were vaccine-specific were spike mono-reactive in 304 of 307 cases.

The CDR3 consists of 14 residues. The germline V gene has CDR1 SNHLY and CDR2 FYNNEI. Deletions cut 5 bases from V and 0 bases from J, with 5 bases between. An Oncomine TCR Beta short-read assay was used to sequence the DNA from cultured CD4+ T cells. One entry per CDR3 protein, called by TCRdb with MiXCR from the PCR reads. The sample lists over 9,000 distinct CDR3 sequences, 66% occurring once. The table lists this clonotype with a few counts. Its antigen is undetermined. Treatment defined: roughly 10-day PBMC culture with coronavirus spike peptide pools or control peptides (ViraFEST assay). ViraFEST used peptide pools to expand antigen-specific T cells, then sequenced TCRs.

This TCR was recovered from a human donor who had recovered from COVID-19. The rearrangement joins TRBV2 to TRBJ1-6; D remains ambiguous. Input material: CD4+ T cells from blood, cultured in vitro. CDR3 sequence (DNA): TGTGCCAGCAGTCATAGCTCCTATAATTCACCCCTCCACTTT. Translation gives CASSHSSYNSPLHF. Looking up the rest from reference TRBV2 and TRBJ1-6 gives the full variable domain: EPEVTQTPSHQVTQMGQEVILRCVPISNHLYFYWYRQILGQKVEFLVSFYNNEISEKSEIFDDQFSVERPDGSNFTLKIRSTKLEDSAMYFCASSHSSYNSPLHFGNGTRLTVT.